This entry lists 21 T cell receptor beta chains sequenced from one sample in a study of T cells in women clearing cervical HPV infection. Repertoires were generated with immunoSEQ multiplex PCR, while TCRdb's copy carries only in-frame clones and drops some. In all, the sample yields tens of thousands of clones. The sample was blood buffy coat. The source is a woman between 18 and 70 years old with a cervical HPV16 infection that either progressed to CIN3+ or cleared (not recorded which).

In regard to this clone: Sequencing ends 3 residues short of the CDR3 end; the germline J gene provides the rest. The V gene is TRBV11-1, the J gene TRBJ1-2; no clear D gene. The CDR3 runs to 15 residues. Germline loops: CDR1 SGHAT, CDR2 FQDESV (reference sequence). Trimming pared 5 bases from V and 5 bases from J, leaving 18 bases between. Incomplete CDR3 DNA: TGTGCCAGCAGCCCCGGCCCGGCAGGCCCTTATGGC. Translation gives CASSPGPAGPYG. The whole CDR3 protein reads CASSPGPAGPYGYTF. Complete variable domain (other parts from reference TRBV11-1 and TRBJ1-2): EAEVAQSPRYKITEKSQAVAFWCDPISGHATLYWYRQILGQGPELLVQFQDESVVDDSQLPKDRFSAERLKGVDSTLKIQPAELGDSAMYLCASSPGPAGPYGYTFGSGTRLTVV.

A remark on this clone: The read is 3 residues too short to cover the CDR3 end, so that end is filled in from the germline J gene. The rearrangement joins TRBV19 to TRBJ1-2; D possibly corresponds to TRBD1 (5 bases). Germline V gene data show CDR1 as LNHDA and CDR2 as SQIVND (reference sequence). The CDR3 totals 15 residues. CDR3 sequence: CASSIDTGVFGGYTF. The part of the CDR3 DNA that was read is TGTGCCAGTAGTATCGATACAGGTGTGTTCGGGGGC.

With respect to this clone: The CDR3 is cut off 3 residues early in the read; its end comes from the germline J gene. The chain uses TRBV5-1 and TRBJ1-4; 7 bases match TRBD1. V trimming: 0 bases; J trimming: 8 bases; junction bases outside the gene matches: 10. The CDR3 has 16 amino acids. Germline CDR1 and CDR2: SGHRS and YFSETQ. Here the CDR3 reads CASSLAHKGAEEKLFF. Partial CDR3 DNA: TGCGCCAGCAGCTTGGCCCATAAGGGGGCTGAGGAAAAA.

The CDR3 bases that were read are TGCAGTGCTAGAGAGCCTAGCGGGGGCTACGAG. Its translation: CSAREPSGGYE. The whole CDR3 is CSAREPSGGYEQYF. V is TRBV20-1 and J is TRBJ2-7; 10 bases line up with TRBD2. The read comes to an end 3 residues before the CDR3 does, leaving the germline J gene to fill in the end. Germline V gives CDR1 DFQATT, CDR2 SNEGSKA (reference sequence). Losses at the gene ends were 0 bases for V and 3 bases for J; bases not matched to a gene: 2. The CDR3 has 14 residues.

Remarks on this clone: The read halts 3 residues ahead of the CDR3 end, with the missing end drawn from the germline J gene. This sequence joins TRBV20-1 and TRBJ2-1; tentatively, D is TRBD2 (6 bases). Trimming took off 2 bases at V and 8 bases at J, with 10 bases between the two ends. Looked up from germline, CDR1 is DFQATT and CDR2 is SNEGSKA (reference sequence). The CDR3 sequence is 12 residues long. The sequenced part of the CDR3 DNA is TGCAGTGCTAGAATTAGGGACTATGAG. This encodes CSARIRDYE. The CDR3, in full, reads CSARIRDYEQFF.

CDR3 protein: CASSYKKGQGVPREQYF. The DNA read from the CDR3 is TGTGCCAGCAGTTACAAAAAGGGGCAGGGAGTTCCTCGCGAG. V gene TRBV6-2 or TRBV6-3 combines with J gene TRBJ2-7; perhaps D is TRBD1 or TRBD2 (5 bases each). The sequence runs out 3 residues before the end of the CDR3; the remainder is reconstructed from the germline J gene. Germline assignment: CDR1 MNHEY and CDR2 SVGEGT. CDR3 length: 17 amino acids. The V gene lost 2 bases and the J gene lost 6 bases, with 23 bases spanning the gap.

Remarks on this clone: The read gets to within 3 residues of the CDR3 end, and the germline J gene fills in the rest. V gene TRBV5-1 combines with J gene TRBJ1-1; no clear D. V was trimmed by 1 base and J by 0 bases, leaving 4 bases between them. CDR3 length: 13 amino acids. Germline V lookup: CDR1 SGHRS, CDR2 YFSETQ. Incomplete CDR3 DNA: TGCGCCAGCAGCTTGTTATTGAACACTGAA. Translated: CASSLLLNTE. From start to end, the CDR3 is CASSLLLNTEAFF.

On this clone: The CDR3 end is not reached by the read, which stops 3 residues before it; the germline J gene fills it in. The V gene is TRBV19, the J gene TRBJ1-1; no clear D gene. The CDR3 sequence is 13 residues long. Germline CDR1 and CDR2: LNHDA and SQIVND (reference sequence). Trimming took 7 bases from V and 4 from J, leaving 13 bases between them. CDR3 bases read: TGTGCCAGTATGATGGCAGGATTCACTGAA. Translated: CASMMAGFTE. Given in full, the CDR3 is CASMMAGFTEAFF.

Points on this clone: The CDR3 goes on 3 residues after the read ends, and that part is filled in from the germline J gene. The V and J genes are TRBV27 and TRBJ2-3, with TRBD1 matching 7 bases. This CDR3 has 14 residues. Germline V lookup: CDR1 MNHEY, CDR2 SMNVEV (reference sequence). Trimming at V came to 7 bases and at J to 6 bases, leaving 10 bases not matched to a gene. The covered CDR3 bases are TGTGCCAGCACCAGACAGGGTTGGGGTGATACG. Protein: CASTRQGWGDT. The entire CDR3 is CASTRQGWGDTQYF.

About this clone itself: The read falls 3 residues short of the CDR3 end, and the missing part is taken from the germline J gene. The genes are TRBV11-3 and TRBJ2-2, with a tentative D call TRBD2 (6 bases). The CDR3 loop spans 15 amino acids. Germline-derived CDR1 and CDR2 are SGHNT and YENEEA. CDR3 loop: CASSSGAGKNSPLFF. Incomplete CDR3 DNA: TGTGCCAGCAGCTCTGGGGCGGGGAAAAATTCACCG.

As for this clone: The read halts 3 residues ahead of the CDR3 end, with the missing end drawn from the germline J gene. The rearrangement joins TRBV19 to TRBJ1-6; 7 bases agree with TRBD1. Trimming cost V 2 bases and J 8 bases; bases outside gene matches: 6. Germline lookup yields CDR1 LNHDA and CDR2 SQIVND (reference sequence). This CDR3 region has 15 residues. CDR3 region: CASSIPGTEHSPLHF. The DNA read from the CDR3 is TGTGCCAGTAGTATACCCGGGACAGAACATTCACCC.

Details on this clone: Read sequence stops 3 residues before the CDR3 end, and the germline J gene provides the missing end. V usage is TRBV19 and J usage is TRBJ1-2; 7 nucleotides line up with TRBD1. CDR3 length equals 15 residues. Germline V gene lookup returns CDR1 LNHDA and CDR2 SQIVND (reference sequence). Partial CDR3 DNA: TGTGCCAGTGGGACGACAGGGAGCTCCTACAATGAC. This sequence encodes CASGTTGSSYND. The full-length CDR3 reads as CASGTTGSSYNDYTF.

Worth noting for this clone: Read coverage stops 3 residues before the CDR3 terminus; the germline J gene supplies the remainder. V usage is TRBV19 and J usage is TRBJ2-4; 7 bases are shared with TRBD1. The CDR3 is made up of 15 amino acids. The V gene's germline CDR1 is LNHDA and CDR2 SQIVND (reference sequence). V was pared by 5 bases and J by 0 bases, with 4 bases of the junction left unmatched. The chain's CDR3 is CASSGQALAKNIQYF. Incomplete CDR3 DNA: TGTGCCAGTAGTGGACAGGCACTAGCCAAAAACATT.

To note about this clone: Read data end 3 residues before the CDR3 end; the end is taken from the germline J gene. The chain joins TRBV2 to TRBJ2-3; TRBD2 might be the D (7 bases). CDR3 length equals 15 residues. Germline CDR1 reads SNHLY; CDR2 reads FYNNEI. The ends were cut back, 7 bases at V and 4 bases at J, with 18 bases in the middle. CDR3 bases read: TGTGCCAGCACTTACCGGGGGGCGGGGTCAGATACG. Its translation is CASTYRGAGSDT. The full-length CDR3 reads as CASTYRGAGSDTQYF.

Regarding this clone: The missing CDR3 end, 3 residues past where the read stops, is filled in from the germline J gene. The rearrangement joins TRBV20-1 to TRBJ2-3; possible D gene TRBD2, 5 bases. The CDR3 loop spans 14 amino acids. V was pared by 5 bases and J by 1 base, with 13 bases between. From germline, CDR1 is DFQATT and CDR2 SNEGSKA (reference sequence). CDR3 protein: CSAPSLHRTDTQYF. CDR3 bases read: TGCAGTGCTCCTAGCTTACACCGCACAGATACG.

The sequenced part of the CDR3 DNA is TGTGCCAGCCGGGAGGGGAGCTCCTATAATTCACCC. Translating gives CASREGSSYNSP. The CDR3 as a whole reads CASREGSSYNSPLHF. The chain joins TRBV7-2 to TRBJ1-6, with D possibly matching TRBD1 (5 bases). The read ends 3 residues shy of where the CDR3 ends; the end is completed using the germline J gene. Looked up from germline, CDR1 is SGHTA and CDR2 is FQGNSA. This CDR3 has 15 residues. V was clipped by 8 bases and J by 0 bases, with 11 bases between them. Supplemented by reference TRBV7-2 and TRBJ1-6, the full variable domain reads GAGVSQSPSNKVTEKGKDVELRCDPISGHTALYWYRQSLGQGLEFLIYFQGNSAPDKSGLPSDRFSAERTGGSVSTLTIQRTQQEDSAVYLCASREGSSYNSPLHFGNGTRLTVT.

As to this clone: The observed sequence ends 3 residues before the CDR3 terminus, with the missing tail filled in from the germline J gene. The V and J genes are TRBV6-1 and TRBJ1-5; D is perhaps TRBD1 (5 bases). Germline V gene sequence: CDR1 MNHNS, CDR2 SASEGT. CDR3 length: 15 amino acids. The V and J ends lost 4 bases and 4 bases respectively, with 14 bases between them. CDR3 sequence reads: CASSVTGLANQPQHF. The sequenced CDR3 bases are TGTGCCAGCAGTGTCACAGGTCTCGCAAATCAGCCC.

The CDR3 bases that were read are TGTGCCAGCAGCGTAGGGACAGCGAACACCGGGGAG. Its translation is CASSVGTANTGE. The entire CDR3 protein reads CASSVGTANTGELFF. This sequence joins TRBV9 and TRBJ2-2, with D possibly matching TRBD1 (6 bases). The read falls 3 residues short of the CDR3 end, and the missing part is taken from the germline J gene. V lost 0 bases and J lost 0, with 6 bases in between. Germline assignment: CDR1 SGDLS and CDR2 YYNGEE. The CDR3 contains 15 residues.

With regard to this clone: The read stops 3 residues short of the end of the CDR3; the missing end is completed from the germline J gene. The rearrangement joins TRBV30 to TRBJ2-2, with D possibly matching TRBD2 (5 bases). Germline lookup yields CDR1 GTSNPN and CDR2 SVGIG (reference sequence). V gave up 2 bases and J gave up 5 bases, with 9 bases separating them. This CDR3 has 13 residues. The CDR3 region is CAWSPTRTGELFF. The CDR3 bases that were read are TGTGCCTGGAGTCCCACTAGAACCGGGGAG.

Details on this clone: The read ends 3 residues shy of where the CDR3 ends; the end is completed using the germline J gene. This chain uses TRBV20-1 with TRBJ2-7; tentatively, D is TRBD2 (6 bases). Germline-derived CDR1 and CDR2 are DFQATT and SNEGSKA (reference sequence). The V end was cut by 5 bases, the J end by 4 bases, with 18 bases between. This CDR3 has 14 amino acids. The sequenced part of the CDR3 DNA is TGCAGTGCTTTAAACCGGGACTTACTGTACGAG. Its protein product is CSALNRDLLYE. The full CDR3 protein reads CSALNRDLLYEQYF.

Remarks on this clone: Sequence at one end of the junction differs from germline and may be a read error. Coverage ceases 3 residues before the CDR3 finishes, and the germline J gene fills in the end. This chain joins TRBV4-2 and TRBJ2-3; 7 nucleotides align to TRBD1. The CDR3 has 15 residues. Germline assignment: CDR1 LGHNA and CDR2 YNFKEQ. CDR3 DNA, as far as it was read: TGCGCCAGCAGCCAACAGGGGAAACTCACAGATACG. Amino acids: CASSQQGKLTDT. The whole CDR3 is CASSQQGKLTDTQYF.